The 9 T cell receptor beta chains presented below share a single source sample, sequenced in a study of blood T cell repertoires in COVID-19 (dated by TCRdb to 2020 to 2022). The protocol used for the library was the immunoSEQ multiplex PCR assay. The table comes from immuneACCESS by way of TCRdb, which keeps in-frame sequences with V and J called. Part of the clones is missing from these tables; in studies checked, under half for an unresolved V gene and the rest for unknown reasons. For this sample the table gives some 160,000 clones, of which around 84% were detected only once. The ten largest clones take up roughly 8% of the sample. The sequencing sample was made of PBMCs or T cells enriched from blood (not recorded which). The receptors were gathered from a woman aged 50 to 60 who had recovered from COVID-19.

CDR3 in amino acids: CASSAPPSKTGSEQYF. DNA of the CDR3: TGTGCCAGCAGTGCCCCGCCTTCAAAGACAGGGAGCGAGCAGTACTTC. The J gene is TRBJ2-7, the V gene TRBV6-1, with 7 bases fitting TRBD1. With V trimmed by 4 bases and J by 6 bases, 15 bases remained unmatched. CDR3 length: 16 amino acids. CDR1 and CDR2 from the germline V gene are MNHNS and SASEGT.

The V call is TRBV7-2, the J call TRBJ1-6, with TRBD1 matching over 7 bases. The V segment lost 2 bases and the J segment 10 bases; nucleotides outside the gene matches: 5. CDR3 length: 14 amino acids. Germline V CDR1 and CDR2: SGHTA, FQGNSA. CDR3 residues: CASSLRQGLSPLHF. Written as DNA, the CDR3 is TGTGCCAGCAGCTTAAGACAGGGTCTATCACCCCTCCACTTT.

V is TRBV12-5 and J is TRBJ2-7, with a tentative D call TRBD1 (5 bases). The CDR3 length is 14 residues. Germline lookup yields CDR1 LGHNT and CDR2 FRNRAP. V gave up 6 bases and J gave up 0 bases, with 12 bases separating them. CDR3 DNA sequence: TGTGCTAGTGGCAAGGACACCATCTCCTACGAGCAGTACTTC. The encoded protein is CASGKDTISYEQYF.

The chain joins TRBV3-1 (or the pseudogene TRBV3-2) to TRBJ2-7; TRBD2 aligns across 7 bases. Germline V gene lookup returns CDR1 LGHDT and CDR2 YNNKEL (reference sequence). The junction had 3 bases not matched to a gene; V was cut back by 5 bases and J by 2 bases. This CDR3 region has 13 residues. CDR3 nucleotides: TGTGCCAGCAGCTTTGGACTAGCCTACGAGCAGTACTTC. Its translation is CASSFGLAYEQYF.

The chain links TRBV9 to TRBJ2-7; 7 bases agree with TRBD1. This CDR3 comprises 17 residues. V was pared by 3 bases and J by 0 bases, with 12 bases of the junction left unmatched. Germline V gives CDR1 SGDLS, CDR2 YYNGEE. The CDR3: CASSANPRRDSSYEQYF. In nucleotides, the CDR3 is TGTGCCAGCAGCGCAAATCCAAGAAGGGACAGCTCCTACGAGCAGTACTTC.

The chain uses TRBV5-1 and TRBJ1-1; a possible D gene is TRBD1 (5 bases). The CDR3 loop spans 13 amino acids. Trimming took off 4 bases at V and 4 bases at J, with 11 bases between the two ends. Germline V gene data show CDR1 as SGHRS and CDR2 as YFSETQ. CDR3 sequence: CASSDLGGTEAFF. As DNA, the CDR3 is TGCGCCAGCAGCGACCTGGGGGGCACTGAAGCTTTCTTT.

The chain uses TRBV15 and TRBJ2-3, with 9 bases identical to TRBD1. V dropped 0 bases and J dropped 3; count of bases not matched to a gene: 7. The CDR3 length is 17 residues. Germline V gene data show CDR1 as LNHNV and CDR2 as YYDKDF (reference sequence). Here the CDR3 reads CATSRDEGQGETDTQYF. The CDR3 DNA sequence: TGTGCCACCAGCAGAGATGAGGGACAGGGAGAGACAGATACGCAGTATTTT.

The V call is TRBV28, the J call TRBJ2-7; the D gene is possibly TRBD2 (5 bases). The CDR3 extends over 14 amino acids. Germline values: CDR1 MDHEN, CDR2 SYDVKM. The V end lost 6 bases, the J end lost 4 bases, and 16 bases lay between the germline ends. CDR3 region: CASSEPGIGYEQYF. The CDR3 coding sequence is TGTGCCAGCAGCGAGCCGGGGATAGGGTACGAGCAGTACTTC.

The chain is built from TRBV20-1 and TRBJ2-2, with 10 bases lining up with TRBD2. The CDR3 is made up of 16 amino acids. Trimming cost V 6 bases and J 0 bases; bases outside gene matches: 7. The germline V gene encodes CDR1 DFQATT and CDR2 SNEGSKA (reference sequence). Here the CDR3 reads CSASHSGGSNTGELFF. CDR3 in DNA: TGCAGTGCAAGTCATAGCGGGGGGTCGAACACCGGGGAGCTGTTTTTT.